The T cell receptor (beta chain) under discussion was sequenced for a study of regulatory T cells in long-lasting Graves disease. Findings of the study overall: Shared public clonotypes totalled about 2,600 in persistent patients, compared with roughly 970 in new patients. It was possible that the small sample size reduced accuracy.

Indicated time point: persistent/refractory GD, antithyroid drugs over 5 years with positive TRAb. PBMC RNA was the source of the TCR library. This CDR3 is 15 amino acids long. From germline, CDR1 is DFQATT and CDR2 SNEGSKA (reference sequence). TCR beta libraries were built with iRepertoire HTBI primers and Arm-PCR of CDR3 regions. TCRdb re-called the multiplex PCR reads through MiXCR, storing one row per CDR3 protein. The repertoire has roughly 450,000 distinct CDR3 sequences, roughly a quarter of them found once; the top ten carry approximately 28%. This clonotype has a handful of counts. Its antigen remains unknown.

The chain recombines TRBV20-1 with TRBJ1-2; perhaps TRBD1 as D (5 bases). Material: peripheral blood mononuclear cells (PBMCs), obtained when the disease was refractory, from a patient treated with antithyroid drugs. The clonotype was recovered from a female donor with Graves disease. Here the CDR3 DNA reads TGCAGCGTGCAGGCTTTCGGGCCCAGGGATGATGGCTACACCTTC. This sequence encodes CSVQAFGPRDDGYTF.